The source of this T cell receptor beta chain is a study of human T cells and chemical hapten exposure. Study-wide context: Small pooled library volume differences mainly caused per-sample TCR yield variation. Notes on the study in general: PT1 expanded TCR counts and patch test score correlated positively.

The germline gives CDR1 MDHEN, CDR2 SYDVKM. Trimming cost V 7 bases and J 9 bases, with 25 bases left between them. The CDR3 is 17 residues long. Sample time point: patch test 2, 6 weeks after DPC sensitization. The sample's treatment: therapeutic diphenylcyclopropenone sensitization with weekly scalp DPC. Note on this clonotype: The antigen is undetermined.

In TCRdb, the RACE reads were re-called with MiXCR into one record per CDR3 protein. Found here are about 140,000 distinct CDR3 sequences, 12% of them singletons; the top ten hold less than 1.5%. This chain joins TRBV28 and TRBJ1-6; possible D gene TRBD1, 6 bases. Sequencing used whole blood, obtained in connection with sensitization to the hapten diphenylcyclopropenone (DPC). This receptor was obtained from a woman aged 45-60 years with alopecia areata. Some clones in this sample may be carry-over from other donors' samples. CDR3 nucleotides: TGTGCCAGCACTACCCCGGGCCCACAGGGTAGTGGTTCACCCCTCCACTTT. Encoded protein: CASTTPGPQGSGSPLHF.